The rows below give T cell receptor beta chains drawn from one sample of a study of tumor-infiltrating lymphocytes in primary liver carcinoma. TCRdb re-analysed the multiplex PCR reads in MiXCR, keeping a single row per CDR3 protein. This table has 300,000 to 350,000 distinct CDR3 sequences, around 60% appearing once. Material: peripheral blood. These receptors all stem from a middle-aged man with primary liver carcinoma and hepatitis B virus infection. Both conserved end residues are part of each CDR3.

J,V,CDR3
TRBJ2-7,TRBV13,CANRPAGTGGFREQYF
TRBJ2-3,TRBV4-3,CASSQERHRTQYF
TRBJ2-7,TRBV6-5,CASRRGQGASGEQYF
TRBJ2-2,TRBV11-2,CGSSSDTGKLFF
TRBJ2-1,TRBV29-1,CSVGSAGGANEQLF
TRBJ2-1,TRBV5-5,CASSSLTGALSEQFF
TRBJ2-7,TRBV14,CASSQYRKGLYF
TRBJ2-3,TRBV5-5,CAGSFLTAPSTDTQYF
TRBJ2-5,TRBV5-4,CASSPRGLAAGGETQYF
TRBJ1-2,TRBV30,CAWCVDRRRAYGYTF
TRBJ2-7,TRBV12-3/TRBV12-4,CASRRGTSGNYEQYF
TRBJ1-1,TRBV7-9,CASSLGAVQGVNTEAFF
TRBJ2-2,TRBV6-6,CASKTGTGGTGELFF
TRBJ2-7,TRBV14,CASSRRGPWDEQYF
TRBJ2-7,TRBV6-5,CAIAPGHGSYKQYF
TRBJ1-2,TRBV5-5,CASSPDIGYGYTF